The rows below give T cell receptor beta chains drawn from one sample of a study of CD8+CD57+ T cells in acquired aplastic anemia. TCRdb redid the calling of the reads with MiXCR, one entry per CDR3 protein. The sample records tens of thousands of distinct CDR3 sequences, 50% to 55% being singletons. Sequenced: sorted CD4+, CD8+, or CD8+CD57+ T cells (not recorded which) from PBMCs. These receptors all stem from a human donor in good health, serving as a control. Each CDR3 is given with its conserved first and last residue. A D gene is named only where the DNA matches it firmly. Clone size is shown for a subset of rows, as once, few, many or a class of expanded clone.

>TRBJ2-3|NA|NA|TRBV15
CATSRDRGGTDTQYF
TGTGCCACCAGCAGAGATCGGGGTGGCACAGATACGCAGTATTTT
>TRBJ1-4|many|NA|TRBV4-1
CASSQPSGGGEKLFF
TGCGCCAGCAGCCAGCCTTCTGGGGGGGGCGAAAAACTGTTTTTT
>TRBJ1-1|NA|TRBD1|TRBV24-1
CATSRKRDSEAFF
TGTGCCACCAGCCGTAAGCGGGACAGCGAAGCTTTCTTT
>TRBJ1-2|many|NA|TRBV7-9
CASSLAQADGYTF
TGTGCCAGCAGCTTAGCGCAGGCAGATGGCTACACCTTC
>TRBJ2-7|NA|TRBD2|TRBV19
CASSTSPRLARAYEQYF
TGTGCCAGTTCAACTAGTCCCCGACTAGCGAGAGCTTACGAGCAGTACTTC
>TRBJ2-4|many|NA|TRBV6-1
CASSELGGLRSIQYF
TGTGCCAGCAGTGAATTGGGGGGACTGCGTAGCATTCAGTACTTC
>TRBJ2-7|NA|NA|TRBV7-2
CASSSRTESSYEQYF
TGTGCCAGCAGCTCCAGGACAGAAAGCTCCTACGAGCAGTACTTC
>TRBJ1-6|NA|NA|TRBV19
CASSPGTFANSPLHF
TGTGCCAGTAGTCCAGGGACGTTCGCCAATTCACCCCTCCACTTT
>TRBJ1-2|NA|TRBD1|TRBV29-1
CSVQTGDGYGYTF
TGCAGCGTCCAAACAGGGGACGGATATGGCTACACCTTC
>TRBJ2-7|NA|TRBD2|TRBV4-2
CASSQDSGENYEQYF
TGTGCCAGCAGCCAAGATAGCGGGGAAAACTACGAGCAGTACTTC
>TRBJ2-3|many|NA|TRBV7-2
CASSRGLSWVDTQYF
TGTGCCAGCAGCCGGGGACTTAGCTGGGTAGATACGCAGTATTTT
>TRBJ2-2|many|NA|TRBV6-1
CASGSGSDTGELFF
TGTGCCAGCGGCTCAGGGTCGGACACCGGGGAGCTGTTTTTT
>TRBJ2-7|NA|NA|TRBV2
CASSNYEQYF
TGTGCCAGCAGTAACTACGAGCAGTACTTC
>TRBJ2-5|many|TRBD2|TRBV2
CASSKRTSESGETQYF
TGTGCCAGCAGCAAAAGGACTAGCGAGAGTGGAGAGACCCAGTACTTC
>TRBJ1-3|few|NA|TRBV25-1
CASSELGPGNTIYF
TGTGCCAGCAGTGAACTAGGACCTGGAAACACCATATATTTT
>TRBJ1-1|NA|NA|TRBV3-1
CASSQVMNTEAFF
TGTGCCAGCAGCCAGGTGATGAACACTGAAGCTTTCTTT
>TRBJ2-2|NA|NA|TRBV15
CARRCLTGELFF
TGTGCCCGCCGTTGCCTAACCGGGGAGCTGTTTTTT
>TRBJ2-5|NA|NA|TRBV20-1
CSARPTGGNQETQYF
TGCAGTGCTCGACCGACGGGTGGGAACCAAGAGACCCAGTACTTC
>TRBJ2-1|NA|TRBD1|TRBV6-1
CASSLGQESYNEQFF
TGTGCCAGCAGCTTGGGACAGGAGTCCTACAATGAGCAGTTCTTC
>TRBJ1-1|many|NA|TRBV5-4
CASSLDNEAFF
TGTGCCAGCAGCTTGGATAATGAAGCTTTCTTT
>TRBJ2-7|few|NA|TRBV14
CASSQDLYEQYF
TGTGCCAGCAGCCAAGATCTCTACGAGCAGTACTTC
>TRBJ1-4|many|TRBD1|TRBV15
CATSRDLGDSLDEKLFF
TGTGCCACCAGCAGAGATCTCGGGGACAGTCTAGATGAAAAACTGTTTTTT
>TRBJ2-7|NA|NA|TRBV29-1
CSVEASSYEQYF
TGCAGCGTTGAAGCCTCCTCCTACGAGCAGTACTTC
>TRBJ1-2|many|TRBD1|TRBV10-3
CAIRGSGGLYYGYTF
TGTGCCATCAGAGGATCAGGGGGCTTGTATTATGGCTACACCTTC
>TRBJ1-2|few|NA|TRBV29-1
CSVEVPRQGLNYGYTF
TGCAGCGTTGAGGTTCCCCGGCAGGGACTTAACTATGGCTACACCTTC
>TRBJ1-2|few|TRBD1|TRBV14
CASSLTGGVLDYGYTF
TGTGCCAGCAGCCTGACAGGGGGCGTTCTGGACTATGGCTACACCTTC